The next 30 T cell receptor beta chains were all read from a single sample in a study of blood T cell repertoires in COVID-19. Generated by immunoSEQ multiplex PCR, the TCRdb table keeps only in-frame clones and is missing some. There are over 200,000 clones in the sample; nearly 90% occur only once, and approximately 12% lies in the top ten. Sample: peripheral blood. The receptors derive from a woman aged 18 to 35 who had recovered from COVID-19.

The V and J genes are TRBV19 and TRBJ2-3; the match to TRBD1 covers 12 bases. The junction had 5 bases not matched to a gene; V was cut back by 3 bases and J by 4 bases. The germline CDR1 and CDR2 sequences are LNHDA and SQIVND (reference sequence). The CDR3 runs 16 residues. CDR3 coding DNA: TGTGCCAGTAGTATGACCGGGACAGGGGGCGCAGATACGCAGTATTTT. Amino acids: CASSMTGTGGADTQYF.

The chain is built from TRBV19 and TRBJ1-5; 8 bases are shared with TRBD1. After removal of 1 base from V and 3 bases from J, the junction contained 2 bases not matched to a gene. Germline V gives CDR1 LNHDA, CDR2 SQIVND (reference sequence). The CDR3 contains 15 residues. The DNA of the CDR3 is TGTGCCAGTAGTATAGGGACAGGGATCAATCAGCCCCAGCATTTT. Encoded protein: CASSIGTGINQPQHF.

The chain links TRBV5-4 to TRBJ1-2, with 7 bases fitting TRBD1. V lost 4 bases and J lost 0; bases outside the gene matches: 6. The CDR3 runs 15 residues. Per germline, CDR1 SGHNT and CDR2 YYREEE (reference sequence). CDR3 protein: CASSLGQASNYGYTF. Here the CDR3 DNA reads TGTGCCAGCAGCCTTGGACAGGCCTCTAACTATGGCTACACCTTC.

The CDR3 DNA follows: TGTGCCAGCAAGGCAGGGGAAGAGACCCAGTACTTC. Translating it yields CASKAGEETQYF. The chain links TRBV2 to TRBJ2-5; perhaps TRBD1 as D (6 bases). The germline CDR1 and CDR2 sequences are SNHLY and FYNNEI. This CDR3 has 12 amino acids. Trimming left V 7 bases short and J 3 bases short, with 9 bases between.

V usage is TRBV27 and J usage is TRBJ2-7, with D hard to call. The V gene's germline CDR1 is MNHEY and CDR2 SMNVEV (reference sequence). Deletions cut 6 bases from V and 0 bases from J, with 9 bases between. CDR3 length equals 13 residues. CDR3 region: CASRTWSSYEQYF. CDR3 coding DNA: TGTGCCAGCAGGACTTGGAGCTCCTACGAGCAGTACTTC.

This rearrangement joins TRBV19 to TRBJ2-3; 9 bases line up with TRBD2. Trimming took 6 bases from V and 4 from J; bases not matched to a gene: 14. CDR3 length: 17 residues. Germline V CDR1 and CDR2: LNHDA, SQIVND (reference sequence). The CDR3 nucleotides read TGTGCCAGTAGCACTTTATACGGCGGGAGGGCGGCAGATACGCAGTATTTT. It is translated as CASSTLYGGRAADTQYF.

The genes are TRBV1 and TRBJ2-7; whether TRBD1, the table's D call, matches the DNA was not checked. TRBV1 is classified as a pseudogene. The CDR3 covers 15 residues. This chain's CDR3 is CTSSQGRGEAYEQYF. The CDR3 coding sequence is TGCACCAGCAGCCAAGGCAGGGGAGAGGCCTACGAGCAGTACTTC.

The chain employs TRBV5-1 and TRBJ2-5, with D possibly TRBD1 on 5 matching bases. This CDR3 region has 14 residues. The V and J ends lost 0 bases and 6 bases respectively, with 12 bases between them. Germline V lookup: CDR1 SGHRS, CDR2 YFSETQ. The CDR3 loop is CASSLEQGRQTQYF. CDR3 coding DNA: TGCGCCAGCAGCTTGGAGCAGGGAAGGCAGACCCAGTACTTC.

The chain recombines TRBV2 with TRBJ1-5; TRBD1 agrees at 7 bases. J was trimmed by 7 bases and V by 5 bases; bases with no gene match: 8. This CDR3 is built from 14 residues. Germline V gene lookup returns CDR1 SNHLY and CDR2 FYNNEI. The CDR3 nucleotides are TGTGCCAGCAGTCGCACAGGGGAGAGGCAGCCCCAGCATTTT. Amino acid sequence: CASSRTGERQPQHF. Based on the CDR3 plus reference TRBV2 and TRBJ1-5, the full variable domain is EPEVTQTPSHQVTQMGQEVILRCVPISNHLYFYWYRQILGQKVEFLVSFYNNEISEKSEIFDDQFSVERPDGSNFTLKIRSTKLEDSAMYFCASSRTGERQPQHFGDGTRLSIL.

This clone was seen once. The rearrangement links TRBV19 to TRBJ2-5; 9 bases line up with TRBD2. Germline values: CDR1 LNHDA, CDR2 SQIVND (reference sequence). The CDR3 runs to 15 residues. Trimming removed 5 bases from V and 0 bases from J; junction bases left unmatched: 4. CDR3 bases: TGTGCCAGTAGTCGGCTAGCGGGATACCAAGAGACCCAGTACTTC. It encodes CASSRLAGYQETQYF.

This clone has just a few counts. The chain uses TRBV30 and TRBJ2-7, with 12 bases matching TRBD2. The length of the CDR3 is 13 residues. The V gene's germline CDR1 is GTSNPN and CDR2 SVGIG (reference sequence). The junction had 5 bases not matched to a gene; V was cut back by 2 bases and J by 9 bases. CDR3 sequence reads: CAWSPSGRAVQYF. The CDR3 bases are TGTGCCTGGAGTCCTAGCGGGAGGGCCGTGCAGTACTTC.

The rearrangement uses TRBV19 and TRBJ2-7; TRBD1 agrees at 10 bases. The CDR3 loop spans 15 amino acids. CDR1 and CDR2 from the germline V gene are LNHDA and SQIVND (reference sequence). With V trimmed by 3 bases and J by 4 bases, 6 bases remained unmatched. The CDR3 here is CASSIIGQGEYEQYF. In nucleotides, the CDR3 is TGTGCCAGTAGTATTATTGGACAGGGGGAGTACGAGCAGTACTTC.

The rearrangement joins TRBV7-3 to TRBJ2-7; D possibly corresponds to TRBD2 (6 bases). Germline CDR1 reads SGHTA; CDR2 reads FQGTGA. The CDR3 runs to 14 residues. V lost 5 bases and J lost 2, with 13 bases in between. The chain's CDR3 is CASSIRDCAYEQYF. The DNA for the CDR3 is TGTGCCAGCAGCATCCGGGACTGTGCCTACGAGCAGTACTTC.

This clone appeared a single time. The sample carries other DNA sequences with the same CDR3. J is TRBJ1-2 and V is TRBV12-3 or TRBV12-4; D is possibly TRBD1 (5 bases). The CDR3 covers 13 residues. Trimming cost V 6 bases and J 0 bases, with 8 bases left between them. CDR3 DNA: TGTGCCAGCAGCCTGACAGCTAACTATGGCTACACCTTC. Translated, it gives CASSLTANYGYTF.

The chain recombines TRBV6-4 with TRBJ1-3, with TRBD1 as a possible D gene (6 bases). From germline, CDR1 is MRHNA and CDR2 SNTAGT. CDR3 length: 14 amino acids. Trimming pared 11 bases from V and 4 bases from J, leaving 18 bases between. The CDR3 protein is CACTTQGNGNTIYF. Written as DNA, the CDR3 is TGTGCCTGTACGACACAGGGTAACGGAAACACCATATATTTT.

The chain combines TRBV18 with TRBJ1-1; possible D gene TRBD1, 5 bases. The CDR3 totals 13 residues. Germline CDR1 and CDR2: KGHSH and LQKENI. The V gene lost 1 base and the J gene lost 4 bases, with 7 bases spanning the gap. CDR3 protein: CASSPLGPTEAFF. The CDR3 DNA follows: TGTGCCAGCTCACCACTGGGGCCCACTGAAGCTTTCTTT. Complete variable domain (other parts from reference TRBV18 and TRBJ1-1): NAGVMQNPRHLVRRRGQEARLRCSPMKGHSHVYWYRQLPEEGLKFMVYLQKENIIDESGMPKERFSAEFPKEGPSILRIQQVVRGDSAAYFCASSPLGPTEAFFGQGTRLTVV.

This chain connects TRBV30 to TRBJ1-2, with TRBD1 matching 9 bases. Germline V gene sequence: CDR1 GTSNPN, CDR2 SVGIG (reference sequence). The CDR3 runs to 16 residues. V shed 1 base and J 5 bases; nucleotides not matched to a gene: 11. CDR3 nucleotide sequence: TGTGCCTGGAGTGACGGGACAGGGTTGGGGGGTTATGGCTACACCTTC. This codes for CAWSDGTGLGGYGYTF.

This clone was counted a few times. The chain links TRBV7-6 to TRBJ2-7; 7 bases match TRBD2. The CDR3 extends over 16 amino acids. In germline, CDR1 is SGHVS, CDR2 FNYEAQ. V gave up 5 bases and J gave up 0 bases; unmatched junction bases: 10. DNA for the CDR3: TGTGCCAGCAGCCCTAGGAGCGGGGAGAGCTCCTACGAGCAGTACTTC. Translation gives CASSPRSGESSYEQYF.

This chain uses TRBV5-5 with TRBJ2-6; TRBD1 might be the D (5 bases). There are 16 residues in the CDR3. The V end lost 4 bases, the J end lost 0 bases, and 11 bases lay between the germline ends. Germline V gives CDR1 SGHKS, CDR2 YYEKEE (reference sequence). The CDR3 loop reads CASSNRQSSGANVLTF. The DNA of the CDR3 is TGTGCCAGCAGCAATCGACAGTCCTCTGGGGCCAACGTCCTGACTTTC.

J is TRBJ2-7 and V is TRBV4-2; weak D call: TRBD1 (6 bases). V lost 0 bases and J lost 3, with 9 bases in between. Germline CDR1 LGHNA, CDR2 YNFKEQ. CDR3 length: 14 residues. CDR3 region: CASSQEDSNYEQYF. CDR3 DNA: TGTGCCAGCAGCCAAGAGGACAGCAACTACGAGCAGTACTTC.

The chain carries TRBV7-2 and TRBJ1-2; D may be TRBD1 (6 bases). V gave up 7 bases and J gave up 5 bases, with 26 bases separating them. This CDR3 region has 17 residues. Per the germline V gene, CDR1 is SGHTA and CDR2 is FQGNSA. Here the CDR3 reads CASNVAGRQEEYYGYTF. In DNA, the CDR3 is TGTGCCAGCAACGTAGCGGGTAGACAGGAGGAATATTATGGCTACACCTTC.

The gene calls are TRBV29-1 and TRBJ2-3; D remains ambiguous. The V and J ends lost 6 bases and 4 bases respectively, with 11 bases between them. The germline V gene encodes CDR1 SQVTM and CDR2 ANQGSEA. This CDR3 is built from 12 residues. The CDR3 nucleotides read TGCAGCGTCATACCTACGGCAGATACGCAGTATTTT. This translates into CSVIPTADTQYF.

This clone was counted between two and nine times. The chain has TRBV7-9 and TRBJ2-2; 9 bases are a match to TRBD1. The V segment lost 9 bases and the J segment 4 bases; nucleotides outside the gene matches: 0. In germline, CDR1 is SEHNR, CDR2 FQNEAQ (reference sequence). The CDR3 is 12 residues long. CDR3 nucleotides: TGTGCCAGGACAGGGGGCACCGGGGAGCTGTTTTTT. It encodes CARTGGTGELFF.

The CDR3 DNA sequence: TGTGCCAGCAGCCAAGGTTACCAGTCCTACGAGCAGTACTTC. Encoded protein: CASSQGYQSYEQYF. The chain combines TRBV3-1 (or the pseudogene TRBV3-2) with TRBJ2-7; no definite D call. Germline V CDR1 and CDR2: LGHDT, YNNKEL (reference sequence). The length of the CDR3 is 14 residues. With 1 base removed from V and 1 base from J, the gap between germline ends came to 8 bases.

V usage is TRBV7-2 and J usage is TRBJ2-6, with D perhaps TRBD1 (6 bases). The germline CDR1 and CDR2 sequences are SGHTA and FQGNSA. V was cut by 1 base and J by 5 bases, with 18 bases left in between. There are 18 residues in the CDR3. CDR3 residues: CASSLDRGMRGWANVLTF. In nucleotides, the CDR3 is TGTGCCAGCAGCTTAGATCGGGGCATGAGGGGGTGGGCCAACGTCCTGACTTTC.

J is TRBJ2-1 and V is TRBV6-5, with 7 nucleotides matching TRBD2. J lost 5 bases, V lost 4 bases, and 2 bases had no gene match. Germline V gene sequence: CDR1 MNHEY, CDR2 SVGAGI. The CDR3 consists of 13 residues. This chain's CDR3 is CASSWDYNNEQFF. The CDR3 DNA is TGTGCCAGCAGTTGGGACTACAACAATGAGCAGTTCTTC.

The chain combines TRBV15 with TRBJ2-2, with 7 bases lining up with TRBD1. J lost 8 bases, V lost 2 bases, and 8 bases had no gene match. Looked up from germline, CDR1 is LNHNV and CDR2 is YYDKDF (reference sequence). This CDR3 region has 15 residues. CDR3 loop: CATSRFTGERGELFF. CDR3 sequence (DNA): TGTGCCACCAGCAGATTTACAGGGGAGAGGGGGGAGCTGTTTTTT.

The rearrangement joins TRBV6-5 to TRBJ1-3, with unresolved D. The CDR3 has 15 residues. CDR1 is MNHEY and CDR2 is SVGAGI in the germline V gene. V lost 2 bases to trimming and J lost 0 bases, with 8 bases between them. CDR3 residues: CASSYDSRSGNTIYF. In DNA, the CDR3 is TGTGCCAGCAGTTACGACTCTCGCTCTGGAAACACCATATATTTT.

The chain has TRBV3-1 (or the pseudogene TRBV3-2) and TRBJ1-1, with D possibly matching TRBD1 (5 bases). This CDR3 region has 14 residues. Germline loops: CDR1 LGHDT, CDR2 YNNKEL (reference sequence). Trimming left V 4 bases short and J 1 base short, with 10 bases between. As DNA, the CDR3 is TGTGCCAGCAGCCTTTTGGACAAGAACACTGAAGCTTTCTTT. Translated, it gives CASSLLDKNTEAFF.

The chain has TRBV6-5 and TRBJ2-4; 7 positions match TRBD1. The V and J ends lost 4 bases and 4 bases, in that order; junction bases with no gene match: 4. CDR1 MNHEY and CDR2 SVGAGI come from the germline V gene. The CDR3 has 14 amino acids. The CDR3 DNA is TGTGCCAGCAGTTTGATGGGACAGAAAAACATTCAGTACTTC. Its protein is CASSLMGQKNIQYF.